This entry lists 2 T cell receptor beta chains sequenced from one sample in a study of blood T cell repertoires in COVID-19. Profiling relied on immunoSEQ multiplex PCR, and the TCRdb table lists in-frame clones only, not all of them. The repertoire holds 110,000 to 150,000 clones, over 75% seen once, with around 3% in the top ten. Sequenced sample: peripheral blood. These TCRs come from a man aged 50 to 60 with acute or convalescent COVID-19.

The chain is built from TRBV2 and TRBJ2-7; tentatively, D is TRBD1 (6 bases). This CDR3 has 15 amino acids. Trimming cost V 1 base and J 0 bases, with 10 bases left between them. The germline V gene encodes CDR1 SNHLY and CDR2 FYNNEI. CDR3 residues: CASSEDTGSSYEQYF. In DNA, the CDR3 is TGTGCCAGCAGTGAAGATACAGGGAGCTCCTACGAGCAGTACTTC. Supplemented by reference TRBV2 and TRBJ2-7, the full variable domain reads EPEVTQTPSHQVTQMGQEVILRCVPISNHLYFYWYRQILGQKVEFLVSFYNNEISEKSEIFDDQFSVERPDGSNFTLKIRSTKLEDSAMYFCASSEDTGSSYEQYFGPGTRLTVT.

The CDR3 is CASSVSTTDTQYF. Here the CDR3 DNA reads TGTGCCAGCAGCGTAAGCACCACAGATACGCAGTATTTT. The V call is TRBV9, the J call TRBJ2-3, with D unresolved. The CDR3 runs 13 residues. CDR1 is SGDLS, CDR2 YYNGEE, per germline. V was pared by 1 base and J by 2 bases, with 5 bases between.